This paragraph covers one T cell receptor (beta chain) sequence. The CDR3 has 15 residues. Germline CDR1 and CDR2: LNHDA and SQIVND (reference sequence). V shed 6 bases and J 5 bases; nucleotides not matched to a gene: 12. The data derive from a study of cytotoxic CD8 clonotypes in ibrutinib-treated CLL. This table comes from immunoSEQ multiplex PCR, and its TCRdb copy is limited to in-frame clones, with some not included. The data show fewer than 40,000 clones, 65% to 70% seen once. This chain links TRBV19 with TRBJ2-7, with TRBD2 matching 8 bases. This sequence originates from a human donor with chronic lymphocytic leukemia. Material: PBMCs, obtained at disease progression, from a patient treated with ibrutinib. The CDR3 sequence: CASSLEWTSLDEQYF. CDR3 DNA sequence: TGTGCCAGTAGCTTGGAATGGACTAGCCTCGACGAGCAGTACTTC.